The clone carrying this T cell receptor beta chain was seen more than once but under ten times. The antigen remains unidentified. The data originate from a study of cytomegalovirus exposure and HLA in healthy donors. General observations from the study: DRB1 had the most TCR associations and HLA-C the fewest, a later analysis found, with rates varying by HLA locus.

There are 15 residues in the CDR3. Germline-derived CDR1 and CDR2 are SGHDN and FVKESK. V was clipped by 1 base and J by 2 bases, with 10 bases between them. The primer mix had 60 Vbeta and 13 Jbeta primers. The repertoire was sequenced with immunoSEQ multiplex PCR; TCRdb's copy has only in-frame clones and lacks some. Of 100,000 to 140,000 clones in the sample, less than 80% were seen once. The sequencing input was PBMCs. The clonotype was recovered from a man aged 25-45 years in good health and CMV-seronegative. V and J are TRBV14 and TRBJ2-3; possible D gene TRBD1, 5 bases. In DNA form, the CDR3 reads TGTGCCAGCAGCCAAGTCAGGGCGTTCACAGATACGCAGTATTTT. As protein: CASSQVRAFTDTQYF.